This entry lists 7 T cell receptor beta chains sequenced from one sample in a study of blood T cells in healthy people across ages (dated by TCRdb to 2014 to 2015). Libraries were prepared through 5' RACE. The reads were generated on an Illumina HiSeq 2500. A second PCR of about 7 to 12 cycles was run with a J-beta primer mix and a sample-barcoded 5' primer. TCRdb ran its own pipeline on the public reads, namely fastp trimming at Q25 and MiXCR clone calling, and kept in-frame beta chains. CDR3 protein duplicates are merged, each entry listing the most common genes and DNA. The table for this sample lists some 890,000 distinct CDR3 sequences; approximately 32% of them were counted only once. The ten largest clones capture 10% to 13% of the sample. The same sample was also used in a study of T cells of mothers and their children.

Sequencing was performed on blood. Every receptor here comes from a woman in her thirties or forties in good health.

The V gene is TRBV20-1, the J gene TRBJ1-5; D might be TRBD1 (6 bases). From germline, CDR1 is DFQATT and CDR2 SNEGSKA (reference sequence). The CDR3 has 15 amino acids. Trimming shortened V by 6 bases and J by 11 bases, and 26 bases separated the two germline ends. The CDR3 sequence is CSAPSKGDVHRAQHF. CDR3 DNA: TGCAGTGCCCCATCCAAGGGGGACGTCCATCGAGCCCAGCATTTT.

The chain carries TRBV30 and TRBJ2-7; D remains ambiguous. This CDR3 has 13 amino acids. Germline V lookup: CDR1 GTSNPN, CDR2 SVGIG (reference sequence). V was trimmed by 2 bases and J by 6 bases, leaving 14 bases between them. For the CDR3, the DNA is TGTGCCTGGAGTCCTCCCCCCACTATCGAGCAGTACTTC. This codes for CAWSPPPTIEQYF.

This clonotype was detected a few times. The rearrangement links TRBV7-3 to TRBJ2-1, with 7 bases aligning to TRBD2. V gave up 1 base and J gave up 0 bases; unmatched junction bases: 9. This CDR3 has 18 residues. The germline CDR1 and CDR2 sequences are SGHTA and FQGTGA. The CDR3 nucleotides read TGTGCCAGCAGCTTAAGGAAAGAGCGGGGTCTCTCCTACAATGAGCAGTTCTTC. Protein: CASSLRKERGLSYNEQFF.

This clonotype was counted only a few times. The J gene is TRBJ2-7, the V gene TRBV28; no reliable D call. The CDR3 covers 14 residues. V lost 2 bases and J 3 bases, leaving 11 bases between the germline ends. Per the germline V gene, CDR1 is MDHEN and CDR2 is SYDVKM. CDR3: CASSLQDGLYEQYF. The CDR3 nucleotides read TGTGCCAGCAGTTTACAGGACGGCCTCTACGAGCAGTACTTC.

This chain uses TRBV6-6 with TRBJ2-2; 12 bases match TRBD1. Unmatched junction bases numbered 3, after V lost 0 bases and J lost 4 bases. The CDR3 extends over 17 amino acids. Germline V lookup: CDR1 MNHNY, CDR2 SVGAGI (reference sequence). The CDR3 loop reads CASSYSRDRGRTGELFF. The CDR3 DNA follows: TGTGCCAGCAGTTACTCCCGGGACAGGGGGCGCACCGGGGAGCTGTTTTTT.

Ten or more counts support this clonotype. V and J are TRBV20-1 and TRBJ2-1; 9 nucleotides agree with TRBD2. The length of the CDR3 is 14 residues. The trim removed 6 bases at V and 5 bases at J, leaving 8 bases unmatched. Germline loops: CDR1 DFQATT, CDR2 SNEGSKA (reference sequence). Written as DNA, the CDR3 is TGCAGTGCCCACGTAGCGGGGGACGACAATGAGCAGTTCTTC. It translates to CSAHVAGDDNEQFF.

This clonotype was picked up many times. This chain connects TRBV5-1 to TRBJ2-3; perhaps TRBD2 as D (6 bases). V was shortened by 2 bases and J by 6 bases, with 13 bases between the two germline ends. The CDR3 consists of 14 residues. CDR1 and CDR2 (germline): SGHRS, YFSETQ. The CDR3: CASSFSGREDTQYF. DNA for the CDR3: TGCGCCAGCAGCTTTAGCGGAAGGGAGGATACGCAGTATTTT.